A selection of T cell receptor beta chains follows, all from one sample in a study of shared clonotypes between healthy human individuals. Libraries were prepared by immunoSEQ multiplex PCR; TCRdb keeps only in-frame clonotypes and omits some of them. The sample includes about 2,100,000 clones, approximately 94% of them seen just once. The sequenced sample was naive CD8+ T cells from PBMCs. All receptors derive from a man younger than 30 in good health. Some clones in this sample may be carry-over from other donors' samples. Both conserved end residues are part of each CDR3. Fields, in order: J gene, V gene, clone size, CDR3 length, D gene, CDR3 protein, CDR3 DNA. D genes are given only for firm matches. Clone size, where shown, is once, few, many, or a class for clones that have expanded.

j_call: TRBJ1-2
v_call: TRBV5-4
clone_size: .
cdr3_length: 11
d_call: .
cdr3_aa: CASSFGLLLVF
cdr3_nt: TGTGCCAGCAGCTTTGGGCTCCTCCTCGTGTTC

j_call: TRBJ2-7
v_call: TRBV4-3
clone_size: .
cdr3_length: 15
d_call: .
cdr3_aa: CASSHTRGSSYEQYF
cdr3_nt: TGCGCCAGCAGCCACACGAGGGGGAGCTCCTACGAGCAGTACTTC

j_call: TRBJ2-2
v_call: TRBV9
clone_size: .
cdr3_length: 16
d_call: TRBD1
cdr3_aa: CASSPRQGKEAGELFF
cdr3_nt: TGTGCCAGCAGCCCCAGACAGGGGAAAGAGGCCGGGGAGCTGTTTTTT

j_call: TRBJ2-1
v_call: TRBV5-1
clone_size: .
cdr3_length: 15
d_call: .
cdr3_aa: CATKPGSSSYNEQFF
cdr3_nt: TGCGCCACGAAGCCAGGGTCTAGCTCCTACAATGAGCAGTTCTTC

j_call: TRBJ2-7
v_call: TRBV6-5
clone_size: .
cdr3_length: 13
d_call: .
cdr3_aa: CASRDSLDYEQYF
cdr3_nt: TGTGCCAGCAGGGACTCCCTCGACTACGAGCAGTACTTC

j_call: TRBJ2-1
v_call: TRBV15
clone_size: .
cdr3_length: 17
d_call: TRBD2
cdr3_aa: CATSRDLSGSRNNEQFF
cdr3_nt: TGTGCCACCAGCAGAGATTTGAGCGGGAGTCGGAACAATGAGCAGTTCTTC

j_call: TRBJ1-5
v_call: TRBV9
clone_size: .
cdr3_length: 14
d_call: TRBD1
cdr3_aa: CASSGQGATQPQHF
cdr3_nt: TGTGCCAGCAGCGGACAGGGGGCGACTCAGCCCCAGCATTTT

j_call: TRBJ2-3
v_call: TRBV29-1
clone_size: once
cdr3_length: 16
d_call: .
cdr3_aa: CSVELGRSMDSNTQYF
cdr3_nt: TGCAGCGTTGAGCTGGGGAGGTCCATGGACTCCAATACGCAGTATTTT

j_call: TRBJ1-1
v_call: TRBV9
clone_size: .
cdr3_length: 14
d_call: .
cdr3_aa: CASSVGGGLTEAFF
cdr3_nt: TGTGCCAGCAGCGTAGGAGGGGGTTTGACTGAAGCTTTCTTT

j_call: TRBJ1-2
v_call: TRBV5-4
clone_size: .
cdr3_length: 16
d_call: .
cdr3_aa: CASSLLPPGWNYGYTF
cdr3_nt: TGTGCCAGCAGCTTGTTACCTCCAGGTTGGAACTATGGCTACACCTTC